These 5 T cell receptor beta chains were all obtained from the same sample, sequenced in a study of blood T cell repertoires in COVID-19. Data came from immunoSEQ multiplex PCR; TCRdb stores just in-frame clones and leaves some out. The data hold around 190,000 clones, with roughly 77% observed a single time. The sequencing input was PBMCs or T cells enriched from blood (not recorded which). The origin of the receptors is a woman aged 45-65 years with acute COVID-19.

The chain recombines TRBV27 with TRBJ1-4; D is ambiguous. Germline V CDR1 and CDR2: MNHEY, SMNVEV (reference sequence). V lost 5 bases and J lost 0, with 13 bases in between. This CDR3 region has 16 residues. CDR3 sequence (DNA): TGTGCCAGCAGTCCGCATCCGGGAGCAACTAATGAAAAACTGTTTTTT. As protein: CASSPHPGATNEKLFF.

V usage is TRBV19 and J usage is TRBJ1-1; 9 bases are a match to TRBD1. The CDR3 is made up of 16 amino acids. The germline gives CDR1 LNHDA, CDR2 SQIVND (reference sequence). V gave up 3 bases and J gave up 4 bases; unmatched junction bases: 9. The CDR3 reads CASSMGMTGGPTEAFF. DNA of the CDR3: TGTGCCAGTAGTATGGGGATGACAGGGGGGCCCACTGAAGCTTTCTTT. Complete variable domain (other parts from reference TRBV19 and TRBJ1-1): DGGITQSPKYLFRKEGQNVTLSCEQNLNHDAMYWYRQDPGQGLRLIYYSQIVNDFQKGDIAEGYSVSREKKESFPLTVTSAQKNPTAFYLCASSMGMTGGPTEAFFGQGTRLTVV.

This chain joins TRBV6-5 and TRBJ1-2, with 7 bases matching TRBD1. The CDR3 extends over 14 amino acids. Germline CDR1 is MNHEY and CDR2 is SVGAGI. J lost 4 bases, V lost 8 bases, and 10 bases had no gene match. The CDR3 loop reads CASSSGTVTYGYTF. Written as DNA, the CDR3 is TGTGCCAGCTCTTCCGGGACAGTAACCTATGGCTACACCTTC.

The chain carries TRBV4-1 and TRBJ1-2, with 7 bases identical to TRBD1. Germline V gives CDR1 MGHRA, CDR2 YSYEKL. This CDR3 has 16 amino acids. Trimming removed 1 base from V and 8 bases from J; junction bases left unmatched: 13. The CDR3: CASSQASLQGRGGYTF. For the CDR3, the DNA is TGCGCCAGCAGCCAAGCTTCTTTACAGGGGAGAGGCGGCTACACCTTC.

Here the CDR3 DNA reads TGTGCCAGCAGCTCCGACAACAACCTTTATAATTCACCCCTCCACTTT. Residues: CASSSDNNLYNSPLHF. The V gene is TRBV7-9, the J gene TRBJ1-6; the D is unclear. This CDR3 is built from 16 residues. V shed 4 bases and J shed 4 bases, with 14 bases lying between them. CDR1 and CDR2 from the germline V gene are SEHNR and FQNEAQ (reference sequence).